One sample yielded the 15 T cell receptor beta chains listed below, sequenced in a study of T cell responses to AZD1222 COVID-19 vaccine. Repertoires were generated with immunoSEQ multiplex PCR, while TCRdb's copy carries only in-frame clones and drops some. The sample comprises roughly 100,000 clones, roughly 86% of which are singletons, and 15% to 20% rests with the top ten. Source: peripheral blood, taken 28 days after the second AZD1222 dose. The receptor set was obtained from an adult who received the AZD1222 COVID-19 vaccine.

This clone has a handful of counts. The chain recombines TRBV7-3 with TRBJ2-5, with 8 bases lining up with TRBD2. V was clipped by 2 bases and J by 4 bases; unmatched bases: 6. Germline V CDR1 and CDR2: SGHTA, FQGTGA. This CDR3 has 15 residues. CDR3 sequence (DNA): TGTGCCAGCAGCTTACTACCGGGAGGGGGAGAGACCCAGTACTTC. It specifies CASSLLPGGGETQYF.

The chain combines TRBV6-5 with TRBJ2-7, with TRBD1 identical over 10 bases. Germline CDR1 reads MNHEY; CDR2 reads SVGAGI. The CDR3 is 15 residues long. V shed 3 bases and J 4 bases; nucleotides not matched to a gene: 6. CDR3 bases: TGTGCCAGCAGTTATACGGGACAGGGGCCTTACGAGCAGTACTTC. It is translated as CASSYTGQGPYEQYF.

The chain links TRBV29-1 to TRBJ1-4, with D possibly matching TRBD1 (6 bases). The CDR3 extends over 13 amino acids. Germline-derived CDR1 and CDR2 are SQVTM and ANQGSEA. Trimming removed 7 bases from V and 0 bases from J, with 9 bases in between. The CDR3 DNA reads as TGCAGCGGGACAGCCGCAACTAATGAAAAACTGTTTTTT. This translates into CSGTAATNEKLFF.

The chain recombines TRBV6-5 with TRBJ2-7, with D possibly being TRBD2 (6 bases). The CDR3 has 14 residues. CDR1 and CDR2 from the germline V gene are MNHEY and SVGAGI. Deletions cut 6 bases from V and 3 bases from J, with 15 bases between. CDR3 sequence reads: CASSDAGLRYEQYF. The CDR3 DNA is TGTGCCAGCAGCGACGCGGGACTCCGCTACGAGCAGTACTTC.

This chain joins TRBV7-9 and TRBJ2-1; 8 bases map to TRBD2. Germline V lookup: CDR1 SEHNR, CDR2 FQNEAQ (reference sequence). The CDR3 has 15 residues. Unmatched junction bases numbered 9, after V lost 2 bases and J lost 9 bases. The CDR3 region is CASSLWTSYNGEQFF. The CDR3 DNA sequence: TGTGCCAGCAGCTTATGGACTAGCTACAACGGTGAGCAGTTCTTC. The complete variable domain, with remaining parts taken from reference TRBV7-9 and TRBJ2-1, reads DTGVSQNPRHKITKRGQNVTFRCDPISEHNRLYWYRQTLGQGPEFLTYFQNEAQLEKSRLLSDRFSAERPKGSFSTLEIQRTEQGDSAMYLCASSLWTSYNGEQFFGPGTRLTVL.

This sequence joins TRBV29-1 and TRBJ1-4, with 11 bases identical to TRBD1. Per the germline V gene, CDR1 is SQVTM and CDR2 is ANQGSEA. The ends lost 7 bases at V and 7 bases at J; junction bases unmatched: 11. The CDR3 totals 15 residues. The CDR3 DNA reads as TGCAGCGCCGGACAGGGGGCGAGTATCGCTGAAAAACTGTTTTTT. This translates into CSAGQGASIAEKLFF.

The J gene is TRBJ1-5, the V gene TRBV7-8; D possibly corresponds to TRBD1 (5 bases). This CDR3 has 17 amino acids. Between the trimmed V and J ends, which lost 1 base and 2 bases, there was a span of 15 bases. CDR1 and CDR2 (germline): SGHVS, FQNEAQ. The CDR3 spells CASSLGVGGLGNQPQHF. DNA of the CDR3: TGTGCCAGCAGCTTAGGGGTGGGGGGTTTAGGCAATCAGCCCCAGCATTTT.

The V and J genes are TRBV24-1 and TRBJ2-5; 10 bases are shared with TRBD2. V lost 4 bases, J lost 4 bases, and 5 bases stayed unmatched. The CDR3 extends over 15 amino acids. CDR1 and CDR2 (germline): KGHDR, SFDVKD. CDR3 protein: CATSDPSGGPETQYF. DNA of the CDR3: TGTGCCACCAGTGACCCTAGCGGGGGCCCAGAGACCCAGTACTTC.

This sequence joins TRBV19 and TRBJ1-2; 10 bases map to TRBD1. Germline V lookup: CDR1 LNHDA, CDR2 SQIVND (reference sequence). Germline trimming cut 5 bases from V and 9 bases from J; bases unmatched to any gene: 6. This CDR3 has 13 residues. This chain's CDR3 is CASSLGQGFRYTF. CDR3 nucleotide sequence: TGTGCCAGTAGTCTGGGACAGGGGTTTCGCTACACCTTC.

The chain is built from TRBV3-1 (or the pseudogene TRBV3-2) and TRBJ2-3; D gene uncertain. The CDR3 has 14 amino acids. Trimming took off 0 bases at V and 3 bases at J, with 7 bases between the two ends. Per germline, CDR1 LGHDT and CDR2 YNNKEL (reference sequence). CDR3 nucleotide sequence: TGTGCCAGCAGCCAAGAACCGCAGACAGATACGCAGTATTTT. Translating it yields CASSQEPQTDTQYF.

The rearrangement joins TRBV6-5 to TRBJ2-5; no clear D. With 6 bases removed from V and 5 bases from J, the gap between germline ends came to 7 bases. There are 11 residues in the CDR3. Germline V CDR1 and CDR2: MNHEY, SVGAGI. CDR3 in amino acids: CASRGFETQYF. The CDR3 coding sequence is TGTGCCAGCAGGGGATTTGAGACCCAGTACTTC.

The DNA for the CDR3 is TGTGCCAGCAGTTCAGGGACAGGGGTTGATCAGCCCCAGCATTTT. Its protein is CASSSGTGVDQPQHF. V gene TRBV7-9 combines with J gene TRBJ1-5, with TRBD1 identical over 10 bases. CDR3 length equals 15 residues. Germline lookup yields CDR1 SEHNR and CDR2 FQNEAQ (reference sequence). Trimming took 6 bases from V and 5 from J; bases not matched to a gene: 7.

The chain recombines TRBV7-8 with TRBJ1-4, with 9 bases lining up with TRBD1. Germline CDR1 is SGHVS and CDR2 is FQNEAQ. Losses at the gene ends were 5 bases for V and 7 bases for J; bases not matched to a gene: 8. The CDR3 is 15 residues long. The CDR3 reads CASSTHPGQGEKLFF. CDR3 DNA sequence: TGTGCCAGCAGCACGCACCCGGGACAGGGTGAAAAACTGTTTTTT.

J is TRBJ1-2 and V is TRBV29-1, with no clear D. Trimming stripped 1 base from V and 7 bases from J, with 16 bases between. The germline V gene encodes CDR1 SQVTM and CDR2 ANQGSEA. CDR3 length: 14 amino acids. The CDR3 protein is CSVEVFPGLGGYTF. CDR3 bases: TGCAGCGTTGAAGTGTTTCCGGGTTTAGGTGGCTACACCTTC.

The J gene is TRBJ1-3, the V gene TRBV11-2, with TRBD1 matching 7 bases. In germline, CDR1 is SGHAT, CDR2 FQNNGV. Trimming at V came to 3 bases and at J to 3 bases, leaving 14 bases not matched to a gene. CDR3 length equals 18 residues. DNA of the CDR3: TGTGCCAGCAGCTTCACATCGGGACAGAGAGTCGGTGGAAACACCATATATTTT. Residues: CASSFTSGQRVGGNTIYF.